This T cell receptor beta chain was sequenced during a study of blood T cells in healthy people across ages. Study-wide points: The study lacked donor CMV status, which possibly confounded expanded clonotype changes.

To note about this clonotype: Its antigen is undetermined.

Primers used in a second PCR of about 7 to 12 cycles were a sample-barcoded 5' primer and a J-beta primer mix. TCRdb called the 5' RACE reads again in MiXCR, with one record for every CDR3 protein. The top ten clones hold approximately 20% of a sample with fewer than 1 million distinct CDR3 sequences, around 45% of them seen once. V was pared by 5 bases and J by 0 bases, with 16 bases between. The germline CDR1 and CDR2 sequences are GTSNPN and SVGIG (reference sequence). The CDR3 sequence is 15 residues long. The receptor was isolated from a man aged 55 to 70 in good health. This sequence joins TRBV30 and TRBJ1-2, with a tentative D call TRBD1 (6 bases). The sequencing input was blood. CDR3 DNA: TGTGCCTGGGCCAAGGGACACCTAACTAACTATGGCTACACCTTC. It translates to CAWAKGHLTNYGYTF. The full variable domain, rest sourced from reference TRBV30 and TRBJ1-2, is SQTIHQWPATLVQPVGSPLSLECTVEGTSNPNLYWYRQAAGRGLQLLFYSVGIGQISSEVPQNLSASRPQDRQFILSSKKLLLSDSGFYLCAWAKGHLTNYGYTFGSGTRLTVV.